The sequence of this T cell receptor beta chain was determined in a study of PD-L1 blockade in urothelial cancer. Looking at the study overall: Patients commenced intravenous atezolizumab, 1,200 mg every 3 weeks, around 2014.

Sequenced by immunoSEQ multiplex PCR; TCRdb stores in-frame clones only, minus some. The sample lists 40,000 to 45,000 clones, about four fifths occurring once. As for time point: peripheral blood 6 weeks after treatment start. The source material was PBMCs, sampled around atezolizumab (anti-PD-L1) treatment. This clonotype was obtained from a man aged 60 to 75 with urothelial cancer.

The CDR3 sequence: CASSLIFAASGGYDNEQFF. Written as DNA, the CDR3 is TGTGCCAGCAGCTTAATTTTCGCGGCTAGCGGGGGTTACGACAATGAGCAGTTCTTC. This chain connects TRBV7-3 to TRBJ2-1; 10 bases match TRBD2. In germline, CDR1 is SGHTA, CDR2 FQGTGA. This CDR3 is built from 19 residues. Unmatched junction bases numbered 14, after V lost 1 base and J lost 5 bases.